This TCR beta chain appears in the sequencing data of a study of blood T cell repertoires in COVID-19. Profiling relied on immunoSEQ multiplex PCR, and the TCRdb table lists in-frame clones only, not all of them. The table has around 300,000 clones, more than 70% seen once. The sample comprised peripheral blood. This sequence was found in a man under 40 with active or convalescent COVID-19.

The CDR3 reads CASSLEGPEIGELFF. The CDR3 region has the DNA TGTGCCAGCAGCTTGGAGGGACCAGAGATCGGGGAGCTGTTTTTT. The J gene is TRBJ2-2, the V gene TRBV7-3, with a possible D match to TRBD2 (6 bases). Trimming left V 3 bases short and J 7 bases short, with 15 bases between. The CDR3 is 15 residues long. Looked up from germline, CDR1 is SGHTA and CDR2 is FQGTGA.